These 19 T cell receptor beta chains were sequenced from one sample in a study of blood T cell repertoires in COVID-19. Repertoires were generated with immunoSEQ multiplex PCR, while TCRdb's copy carries only in-frame clones and drops some. Among some 50,000 clones listed, around nine tenths were seen once. Sequencing was carried out using peripheral blood. The receptors derive from a man aged 50 or older with acute or convalescent COVID-19.

The chain uses TRBV9 and TRBJ2-2, with TRBD1 matching over 12 bases. V was pared by 3 bases and J by 8 bases, with 17 bases of the junction left unmatched. This CDR3 comprises 19 residues. Germline lookup yields CDR1 SGDLS and CDR2 YYNGEE. This CDR3 is CASSDHRTTGTGGPGELFF. In DNA form, the CDR3 reads TGTGCCAGCAGCGATCACAGAACGACCGGGACAGGGGGCCCAGGGGAGCTGTTTTTT. Filled out from reference TRBV9 and TRBJ2-2, the complete variable domain reads DSGVTQTPKHLITATGQRVTLRCSPRSGDLSVYWYQQSLDQGLQFLIQYYNGEERAKGNILERFSAQQFPDLHSELNLSSLELGDSALYFCASSDHRTTGTGGPGELFFGEGSRLTVL.

This chain uses TRBV19 with TRBJ1-1; 9 bases map to TRBD1. The germline CDR1 and CDR2 sequences are LNHDA and SQIVND (reference sequence). Germline trimming cut 5 bases from V and 8 bases from J; bases unmatched to any gene: 9. This CDR3 has 14 amino acids. In DNA, the CDR3 is TGTGCCAGTAGTCGGGAAGACAGGGGGTTCGAAGCTTTCTTT. This gives the protein CASSREDRGFEAFF.

V is TRBV7-8 and J is TRBJ2-7, with 10 bases that match TRBD2. Germline CDR1 SGHVS, CDR2 FQNEAQ. The CDR3 runs to 16 residues. V was pared by 2 bases and J by 3 bases, with 7 bases of the junction left unmatched. In DNA, the CDR3 is TGTGCCAGCAGCTTACCCCGCCGACTAGCGGGCTACGAGCAGTACTTC. Its translation: CASSLPRRLAGYEQYF.

This chain uses TRBV2 with TRBJ1-5; TRBD1 is a possible D gene (6 bases). V was trimmed by 4 bases and J by 2 bases, leaving 9 bases between them. The CDR3 is made up of 14 amino acids. Germline CDR1 SNHLY, CDR2 FYNNEI. The CDR3 DNA sequence: TGTGCCAGCAGTGCCAGGGGAGGCAATCAGCCCCAGCATTTT. Residues: CASSARGGNQPQHF.

This clone has more than one count but fewer than ten. CDR3 protein: CATSPGGGRTEAFF. CDR3 DNA sequence: TGTGCCACCAGCCCCGGCGGAGGGCGCACTGAAGCTTTCTTT. The rearrangement links TRBV15 to TRBJ1-1; D is unresolved. Germline-derived CDR1 and CDR2 are LNHNV and YYDKDF (reference sequence). The CDR3 consists of 14 residues. V was trimmed by 5 bases and J by 4 bases, leaving 14 bases between them. The full variable domain, in which reference TRBV15 and TRBJ1-1 provide the parts outside the CDR3, is DAMVIQNPRYQVTQFGKPVTLSCSQTLNHNVMYWYQQKSSQAPKLLFHYYDKDFNNEADTPDNFQSRRPNTSFCFLDIRSPGLGDTAMYLCATSPGGGRTEAFFGQGTRLTVV.

This chain joins TRBV10-3 and TRBJ2-3, with TRBD1 identical over 11 bases. Per germline, CDR1 ENHRY and CDR2 SYGVKD. The CDR3 sequence is 16 residues long. Trimming at V came to 3 bases and at J to 3 bases, leaving 5 bases not matched to a gene. CDR3 in DNA: TGTGCCATCAGTGACAGGACAGGGGGCCTGACAGATACGCAGTATTTT. This encodes CAISDRTGGLTDTQYF.

The chain couples TRBV6-5 to TRBJ1-1, with TRBD1 matching over 10 bases. The germline V gene encodes CDR1 MNHEY and CDR2 SVGAGI. V was pared by 6 bases and J by 11 bases, with 9 bases of the junction left unmatched. This CDR3 has 13 residues. The CDR3 coding sequence is TGTGCCAGCAGGCCTCCGGGACAGGGGTCGGCTTTCTTT. This gives the protein CASRPPGQGSAFF.

The gene calls are TRBV7-2 and TRBJ2-1; 10 bases are shared with TRBD2. From germline, CDR1 is SGHTA and CDR2 FQGNSA. This CDR3 has 19 amino acids. Losses at the gene ends were 2 bases for V and 1 base for J; bases not matched to a gene: 11. CDR3 loop: CASSLSPYTSGKSYNEQFF. The DNA for the CDR3 is TGTGCCAGCAGCTTAAGTCCGTATACTAGCGGGAAGTCCTACAATGAGCAGTTCTTC.

The chain employs TRBV7-9 and TRBJ1-2; D is undetermined. The V gene lost 0 bases and the J gene lost 0 bases, with 8 bases spanning the gap. CDR3 length equals 15 residues. Per the germline V gene, CDR1 is SEHNR and CDR2 is FQNEAQ (reference sequence). The CDR3 nucleotides read TGTGCCAGCAGCTTAGCCCTCCCTACTAACTATGGCTACACCTTC. Its protein product is CASSLALPTNYGYTF.

This clone showed up just a few times. This CDR3 is CASSKEGPPGRGNEQFF. The CDR3 region has the DNA TGTGCCAGCAGCAAAGAAGGGCCGCCAGGGAGGGGCAATGAGCAGTTCTTC. The J gene is TRBJ2-1, the V gene TRBV21-1; the D call of TRBD2 is as the table states it, not checked on the DNA. TRBV21-1 is a known pseudogene. There are 17 residues in the CDR3.

This CDR3 is CASSSILRYEQYF. CDR3 sequence (DNA): TGTGCCAGCAGCTCCATACTCCGCTACGAGCAGTACTTC. This chain connects TRBV7-9 to TRBJ2-7; D is undetermined. Trimming left V 4 bases short and J 3 bases short, with 10 bases between. The germline V gene encodes CDR1 SEHNR and CDR2 FQNEAQ (reference sequence). The CDR3 contains 13 residues.

The sample holds a few counts of this clone. The V gene is TRBV7-9, the J gene TRBJ2-2; weak D call: TRBD1 (6 bases). Between the trimmed V and J ends, which lost 1 base and 6 bases, there was a span of 9 bases. The CDR3 length is 14 residues. Per germline, CDR1 SEHNR and CDR2 FQNEAQ (reference sequence). CDR3 protein: CASSLGWTAGELFF. The CDR3 DNA follows: TGTGCCAGCAGCTTAGGGTGGACAGCCGGGGAGCTGTTTTTT.

The rearrangement links TRBV24-1 to TRBJ1-2, with 9 nucleotides matching TRBD1. Looked up from germline, CDR1 is KGHDR and CDR2 is SFDVKD. This CDR3 region has 13 residues. V trimming: 7 bases; J trimming: 7 bases; junction bases outside the gene matches: 6. The CDR3 sequence is CATSGGQGAGYTF. In DNA form, the CDR3 reads TGTGCCACCAGCGGGGGACAGGGTGCTGGCTACACCTTC.

This chain connects TRBV12-3 or TRBV12-4 to TRBJ1-1; D not certain. V lost 3 bases and J 5 bases, leaving 10 bases between the germline ends. The CDR3 consists of 13 residues. The CDR3 loop reads CASSFTAGTEAFF. The CDR3 DNA is TGTGCCAGCAGTTTCACGGCGGGGACTGAAGCTTTCTTT.

The chain carries TRBV7-3 and TRBJ2-2; possibly TRBD2 for D (6 bases). Trimming took 5 bases from V and 2 from J, leaving 24 bases between them. The germline V gene has CDR1 SGHTA and CDR2 FQGTGA. The CDR3 consists of 19 residues. CDR3 bases: TGTGCCAGCAGCCCCGTTTCCCGCGCCGGGACTTTAAACACCGGGGAGCTGTTTTTT. Translation gives CASSPVSRAGTLNTGELFF.

J is TRBJ1-1 and V is TRBV7-9; D possibly corresponds to TRBD1 (5 bases). The ends were cut back, 1 base at V and 6 bases at J, with 15 bases in the middle. Germline V gene data show CDR1 as SEHNR and CDR2 as FQNEAQ (reference sequence). The CDR3 runs 15 residues. Here the CDR3 DNA reads TGTGCCAGCAGCTTAGGCCAAGTAGGGGATTCTGAAGCTTTCTTT. Its protein is CASSLGQVGDSEAFF.

The V and J genes are TRBV20-1 and TRBJ2-3; a possible D gene is TRBD1 (5 bases). This CDR3 region has 11 residues. Trimming cost V 8 bases and J 10 bases, with 16 bases left between them. Germline CDR1 and CDR2: DFQATT and SNEGSKA (reference sequence). The CDR3 DNA reads TGCAGTACAGGAATTGACCTCGCGCAGTATTTT. This gives the protein CSTGIDLAQYF.

This sequence joins TRBV18 and TRBJ2-1; 10 nucleotides line up with TRBD2. Looked up from germline, CDR1 is KGHSH and CDR2 is LQKENI. V trimming: 5 bases; J trimming: 3 bases; junction bases outside the gene matches: 4. The CDR3 runs to 15 residues. CDR3 sequence: CASSSIAGGYNEQFF. In DNA form, the CDR3 reads TGTGCCAGCTCATCCATAGCGGGAGGCTACAATGAGCAGTTCTTC.

The chain uses TRBV6-5 and TRBJ1-6; D gene unclear. This CDR3 has 13 residues. Trimming left V 8 bases short and J 14 bases short, with 19 bases between. Germline values: CDR1 MNHEY, CDR2 SVGAGI. In DNA, the CDR3 is TGTGCCAGCCGAGGGTTTCCCGCACACACCCTCCACTTT. Translated, it gives CASRGFPAHTLHF.